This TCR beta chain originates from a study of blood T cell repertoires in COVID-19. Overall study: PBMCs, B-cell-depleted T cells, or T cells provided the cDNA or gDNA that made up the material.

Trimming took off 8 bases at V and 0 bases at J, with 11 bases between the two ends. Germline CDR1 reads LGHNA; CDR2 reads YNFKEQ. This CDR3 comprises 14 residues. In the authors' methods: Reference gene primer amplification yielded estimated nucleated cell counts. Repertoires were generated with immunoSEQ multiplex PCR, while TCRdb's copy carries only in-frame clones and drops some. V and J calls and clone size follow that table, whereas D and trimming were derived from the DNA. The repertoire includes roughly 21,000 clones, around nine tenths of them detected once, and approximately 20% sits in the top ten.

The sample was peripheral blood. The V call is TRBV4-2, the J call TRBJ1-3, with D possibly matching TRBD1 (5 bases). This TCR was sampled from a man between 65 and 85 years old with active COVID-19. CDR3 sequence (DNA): TGTGCCAGCGGGTCGACAGTCTCTGGAAACACCATATATTTT. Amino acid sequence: CASGSTVSGNTIYF.